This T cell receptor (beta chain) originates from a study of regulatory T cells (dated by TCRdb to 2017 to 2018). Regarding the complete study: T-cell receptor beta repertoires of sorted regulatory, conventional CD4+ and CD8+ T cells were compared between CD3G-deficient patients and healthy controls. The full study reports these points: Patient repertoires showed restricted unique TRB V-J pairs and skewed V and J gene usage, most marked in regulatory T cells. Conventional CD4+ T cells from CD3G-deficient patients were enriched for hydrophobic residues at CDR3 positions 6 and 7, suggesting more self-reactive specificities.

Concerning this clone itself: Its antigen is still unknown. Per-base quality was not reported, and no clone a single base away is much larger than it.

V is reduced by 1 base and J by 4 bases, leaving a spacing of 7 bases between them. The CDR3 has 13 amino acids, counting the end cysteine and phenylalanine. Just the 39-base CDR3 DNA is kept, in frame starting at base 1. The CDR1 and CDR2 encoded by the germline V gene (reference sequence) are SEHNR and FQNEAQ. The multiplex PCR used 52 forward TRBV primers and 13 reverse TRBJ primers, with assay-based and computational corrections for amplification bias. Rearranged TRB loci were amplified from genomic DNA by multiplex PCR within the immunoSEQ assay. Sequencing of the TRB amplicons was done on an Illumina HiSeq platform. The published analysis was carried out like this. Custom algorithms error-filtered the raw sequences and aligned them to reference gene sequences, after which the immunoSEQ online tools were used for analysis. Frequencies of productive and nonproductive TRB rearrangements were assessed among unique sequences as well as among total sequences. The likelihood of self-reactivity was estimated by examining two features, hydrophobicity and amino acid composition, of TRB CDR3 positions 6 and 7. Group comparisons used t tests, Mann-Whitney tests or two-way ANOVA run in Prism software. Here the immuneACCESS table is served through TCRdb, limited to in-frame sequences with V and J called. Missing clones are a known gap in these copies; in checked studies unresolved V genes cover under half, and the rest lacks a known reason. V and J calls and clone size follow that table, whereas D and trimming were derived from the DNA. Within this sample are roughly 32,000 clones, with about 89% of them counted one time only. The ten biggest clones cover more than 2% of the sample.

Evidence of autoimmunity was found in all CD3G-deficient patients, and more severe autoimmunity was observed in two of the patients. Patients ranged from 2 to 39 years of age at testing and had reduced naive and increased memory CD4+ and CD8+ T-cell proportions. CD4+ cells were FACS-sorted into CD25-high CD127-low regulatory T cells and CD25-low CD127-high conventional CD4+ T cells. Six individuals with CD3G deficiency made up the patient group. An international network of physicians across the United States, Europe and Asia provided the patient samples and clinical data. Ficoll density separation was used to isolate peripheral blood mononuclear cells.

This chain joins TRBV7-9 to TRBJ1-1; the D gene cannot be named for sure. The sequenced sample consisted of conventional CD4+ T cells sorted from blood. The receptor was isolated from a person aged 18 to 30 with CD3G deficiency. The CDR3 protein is CASSLEAFTEAFF. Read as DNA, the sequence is TGTGCCAGCAGCTTAGAGGCTTTCACTGAAGCTTTCTTT.